The following is a TCR beta chain sequence with its context. What it recognizes is unknown. The CDR3 has 15 amino acids. These data come from a study of PD-1 blockade in classical Hodgkin lymphoma. Libraries were prepared by immunoSEQ multiplex PCR; TCRdb keeps only in-frame clonotypes and omits some of them. The sample holds 27,000 or so clones; 75% to 90% are singletons and the top ten take approximately 2.4%. The time point was: cycle 4 day 1 (C4D1), after 6 weeks of nivolumab. Every patient was affected by relapse after autologous stem cell transplantation, while exposure to brentuximab vedotin was not uniform. Magnetic negative selection served to purify CD4+ T cells out of PBMCs that had been thawed. Study findings and constraints: Possible causes of repertoire differences, disease activity or prior therapy, remain undefined. According to reports, newly diagnosed patients had lower baseline TCR diversity than healthy donors, and relapsed/refractory patients had lower baseline TCR diversity still. CD4+ TCR diversity climbed significantly by C4D1, unlike CD8+ TCR diversity.

The starting material was CD4+ T cells from blood, obtained before the fourth cycle of nivolumab. The chain employs TRBV21-1 and TRBJ1-5. TRBV21-1 is labeled a pseudogene. This TCR was sampled from a human donor with classical Hodgkin lymphoma. CDR3 DNA sequence: TGTGCCAGCACCCCTCGGACCCCCATTAATCAGCCCCAGCATTTT. It specifies CASTPRTPINQPQHF.